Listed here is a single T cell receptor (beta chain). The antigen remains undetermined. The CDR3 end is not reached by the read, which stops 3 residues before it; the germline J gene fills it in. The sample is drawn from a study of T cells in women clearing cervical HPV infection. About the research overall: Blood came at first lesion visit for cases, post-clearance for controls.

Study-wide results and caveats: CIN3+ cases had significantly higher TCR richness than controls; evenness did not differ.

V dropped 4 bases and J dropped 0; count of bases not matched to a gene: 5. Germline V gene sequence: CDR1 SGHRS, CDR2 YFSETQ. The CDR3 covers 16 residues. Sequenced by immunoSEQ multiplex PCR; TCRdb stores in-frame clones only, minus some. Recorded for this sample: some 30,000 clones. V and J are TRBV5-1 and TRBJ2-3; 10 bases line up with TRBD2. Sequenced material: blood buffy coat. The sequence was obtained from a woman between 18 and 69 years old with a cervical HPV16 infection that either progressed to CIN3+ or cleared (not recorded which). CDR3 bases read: TGCGCCAGCAGCCCGATGACTAGCGGGAGCACAGATACG. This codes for CASSPMTSGSTDT. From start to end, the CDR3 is CASSPMTSGSTDTQYF.